This paragraph reports one T cell receptor beta chain. The antigen is not known. From the RT-PCR reads, TCRdb called clonotypes with MiXCR, one entry per CDR3 protein. The sample yields around 530,000 distinct CDR3 sequences, 12% seen once. This sample was taken from a study of response to subunit inactivated influenza vaccine. Whole-study results and caveats: That few new T cells are recruited by each seasonal influenza vaccination was the authors' suggestion.

The specimen was PBMCs from blood, collected on the day of vaccination. This clonotype was obtained from a man between 50 and 59 years old who received an inactivated influenza vaccine.

CDR3 DNA: TGTGCCAGCAGCTTAAGCCACCCGGCTTACGAGCAGTACTTC. Protein sequence: CASSLSHPAYEQYF. The chain employs TRBV7-2 and TRBJ2-7; D is unresolved. V lost 2 bases to trimming and J lost 4 bases, with 12 bases between them. Germline V CDR1 and CDR2: SGHTA, FQGNSA. The CDR3 runs to 14 residues.